Listed below are T cell receptor beta chains from one sample, sequenced in a study of radiotherapy plus CTLA-4 blockade in lung cancer. Sequencing was performed with immunoSEQ multiplex PCR; in TCRdb, only in-frame clones are kept and a portion is missing. The table includes approximately 97,000 clones, 83% detected once. The sample consisted of peripheral blood, taken from a patient treated with radiotherapy plus ipilimumab. The receptor set was obtained from a human donor with non-small cell lung cancer who had stable disease on radiotherapy plus ipilimumab. Each CDR3 is given with its conserved first and last residue. The D gene is left open where the match is weak. Clone size is not always given. Where it is, it says once, few, many or a class for expanded clones.

j_call v_call clone_size d_call cdr3_aa cdr3_nt
TRBJ2-2 TRBV5-4 . . CASSLSTLNTGELFF TGTGCCAGCAGCTTAAGTACCTTAAACACCGGGGAGCTGTTTTTT
TRBJ2-7 TRBV7-2 . TRBD2 CASSSGGGVSYEQYF TGTGCCAGCAGCTCCGGCGGGGGGGTCTCCTACGAGCAGTACTTC
TRBJ2-3 TRBV10-1 . TRBD1 CASSTYTGTGADTQYF TGCGCCAGCAGTACTTACACCGGGACAGGGGCGGATACGCAGTATTTT
TRBJ2-2 TRBV6-4 . . CASSDSGDTGELFF TGTGCCAGCAGTGACTCAGGGGACACCGGGGAGCTGTTTTTT
TRBJ1-1 TRBV28 . . CASSLTRAGAFF TGTGCCAGCAGTCTCACCCGGGCCGGAGCTTTCTTT
TRBJ1-1 TRBV5-1 . . CASRPTGSEAEAFF TGCGCCAGCAGGCCAACAGGGTCCGAGGCTGAAGCTTTCTTT
TRBJ1-2 TRBV7-6 . . CASSPGEGYGYTF TGTGCCAGCAGCCCCGGCGAGGGCTATGGCTACACCTTC
TRBJ1-2 TRBV7-9 few TRBD1 CASSPRTGDSIYGYTF TGTGCCAGCAGCCCGCGGACTGGGGACAGTATTTATGGCTACACCTTC
TRBJ2-1 TRBV6-1 many TRBD2 CASSENAGGRDEQFF TGTGCCAGCAGTGAAAATGCGGGGGGGCGGGATGAGCAGTTCTTC
TRBJ1-6 TRBV30 . TRBD1 CAWRGTGSNSPLHF TGTGCCTGGAGAGGGACAGGGAGCAATTCACCCCTCCACTTT
TRBJ1-5 TRBV5-8 . . CASSFGQHRQPQHF TGTGCCAGCAGCTTCGGACAACACAGGCAGCCCCAGCATTTT
TRBJ2-1 TRBV2 . . CASRMDGSYNEQFF TGTGCCAGCAGGATGGACGGGAGTTACAATGAGCAGTTCTTC
TRBJ1-6 TRBV4-1 few TRBD1 CASSQRLATGTGTSPLHF TGCGCCAGCAGCCAAAGGCTGGCAACAGGGACAGGGACCTCACCCCTCCACTTT
TRBJ2-7 TRBV7-9 . TRBD1 CASSLARSRTGIIYEQYF TGTGCCAGCAGCTTAGCGCGGTCCCGGACAGGGATAATCTACGAGCAGTACTTC
TRBJ2-1 TRBV11-2 . . CASRSLREKSYNEQFF TGTGCCAGCAGGTCTCTCCGGGAAAAGTCCTACAATGAGCAGTTCTTC
TRBJ1-1 TRBV19 . . CASRTRGQNTEAFF TGTGCCAGTAGGACCCGGGGACAGAACACTGAAGCTTTCTTT
TRBJ1-2 TRBV7-2 . TRBD1 CASSSGQAGGYTF TGTGCCAGCAGCTCTGGACAGGCGGGTGGCTACACCTTC
TRBJ2-1 TRBV6-4 once . CASSDSEDNEQFF TGTGCCAGCAGTGACTCGGAGGACAATGAGCAGTTCTTC
TRBJ1-4 TRBV6-5 . . CASSDRETNEKLFF TGTGCCAGCAGCGACAGAGAAACCAATGAAAAACTGTTTTTT
TRBJ2-1 TRBV6-5 . TRBD2 CASSYLIGAGGNEQFF TGTGCCAGCAGTTACCTGATTGGAGCGGGAGGCAATGAGCAGTTCTTC
TRBJ2-3 TRBV4-1 . . CASSPTWDKTDTQYF TGCGCCAGCAGCCCGACGTGGGATAAGACAGATACGCAGTATTTT
TRBJ2-7 TRBV6-6 . TRBD1 CASSLGQGSYEQYF TGTGCCAGCAGTTTAGGACAGGGGTCCTACGAGCAGTACTTC
TRBJ2-7 TRBV27 once . CASSEGNEQYF TGTGCCAGCAGTGAGGGGAACGAGCAGTACTTC
TRBJ2-1 TRBV6-1 . . CASSEWAGINEQFF TGTGCCAGCAGTGAATGGGCGGGGATAAATGAGCAGTTCTTC
TRBJ2-4 TRBV7-2 . TRBD1 CASSLGQLNIQYF TGTGCCAGCAGCTTGGGACAGTTAAACATTCAGTACTTC
TRBJ2-1 TRBV5-4 . TRBD1 CASSQLRTGVGEQFF TGTGCCAGCAGCCAACTCAGGACAGGGGTCGGTGAGCAGTTCTTC
TRBJ2-5 TRBV2 . TRBD2 CASRFGGRASETQYF TGTGCCAGCAGATTCGGCGGGAGGGCCTCGGAGACCCAGTACTTC
TRBJ1-2 TRBV29-1 . TRBD1 CSVGTGGGYGYTF TGCAGCGTAGGGACAGGGGGCGGCTATGGCTACACCTTC
TRBJ1-5 TRBV7-8 . TRBD1 CASSVGTANWPQHF TGTGCCAGCAGCGTAGGGACAGCCAATTGGCCCCAGCATTTT
TRBJ2-2 TRBV5-1 . . CASSLDSGPSTGELFF TGCGCCAGCAGCTTGGATTCGGGACCGTCCACCGGGGAGCTGTTTTTT
TRBJ1-4 TRBV30 . . CAWRRTVSEKLFF TGTGCCTGGAGGAGGACAGTTTCTGAAAAACTGTTTTTT
TRBJ2-7 TRBV27 . TRBD2 CASSLVAGGSYEQYF TGTGCCAGCAGTTTAGTAGCGGGAGGCTCCTACGAGCAGTACTTC
TRBJ2-5 TRBV25-1 . . CASSWGASPLSETQYF TGTGCCAGCAGTTGGGGGGCTAGCCCCCTTTCAGAGACCCAGTACTTC
TRBJ2-1 TRBV29-1 once . CSVEDGSTEQFF TGCAGCGTTGAAGATGGGTCGACAGAGCAGTTCTTC
TRBJ1-6 TRBV4-1 . . CASTLDKSSYNSPLHF TGCGCCAGCACCCTAGACAAGAGCTCCTATAATTCACCCCTCCACTTT
TRBJ2-7 TRBV5-1 . TRBD1 CASSQGTGGMYEQYF TGCGCCAGCAGCCAAGGGACAGGGGGTATGTACGAGCAGTACTTC
TRBJ2-1 TRBV18 . TRBD2 CASSPPWGLGSSEQFF TGTGCCAGCTCACCACCGTGGGGACTAGGTTCGAGTGAGCAGTTCTTC
TRBJ1-2 TRBV6-1 . TRBD1 CASSPDRGNYGYTF TGTGCCAGCAGCCCGGACAGGGGTAACTATGGCTACACCTTC
TRBJ2-6 TRBV6-1 . . CASSEGLSGANVLTF TGTGCCAGCAGTGAGGGACTCTCTGGGGCCAACGTCCTGACTTTC
TRBJ2-3 TRBV9 . . CASSYKSDGPDTQYF TGTGCCAGCAGCTACAAGTCTGACGGACCAGATACGCAGTATTTT
TRBJ1-3 TRBV7-6 . . CASTPDLASGNTIYF TGTGCCAGCACCCCAGACTTGGCCTCTGGAAACACCATATATTTT
TRBJ2-7 TRBV7-8 . . CASSSGGTSYEQYF TGTGCCAGCAGCTCTGGGGGGACTTCCTACGAGCAGTACTTC
TRBJ2-3 TRBV4-2 once . CASSQDGRTDTQYF TGTGCCAGCAGCCAAGATGGAAGAACAGATACGCAGTATTTT
TRBJ2-5 TRBV28 . . CASSPGGRQETQYF TGTGCCAGCAGCCCTGGGGGCCGCCAAGAGACCCAGTACTTC
TRBJ2-3 TRBV19 . . CASTSTDTQYF TGTGCCAGTACCAGCACAGATACGCAGTATTTT
TRBJ2-7 TRBV19 few . CASTAGPGGEQYF TGTGCCAGTACTGCGGGGCCGGGCGGCGAGCAGTACTTC
TRBJ2-7 TRBV5-1 few . CASSSSYEQYF TGCGCCAGCAGCTCCTCCTACGAGCAGTACTTC
TRBJ1-1 TRBV27 . . CASSKLTDFEAFF TGTGCCAGCAGCAAACTGACAGACTTTGAAGCTTTCTTT
TRBJ1-2 TRBV28 . TRBD1 CASSWVDRVNYGYTF TGTGCCAGCAGTTGGGTGGACAGGGTGAACTATGGCTACACCTTC